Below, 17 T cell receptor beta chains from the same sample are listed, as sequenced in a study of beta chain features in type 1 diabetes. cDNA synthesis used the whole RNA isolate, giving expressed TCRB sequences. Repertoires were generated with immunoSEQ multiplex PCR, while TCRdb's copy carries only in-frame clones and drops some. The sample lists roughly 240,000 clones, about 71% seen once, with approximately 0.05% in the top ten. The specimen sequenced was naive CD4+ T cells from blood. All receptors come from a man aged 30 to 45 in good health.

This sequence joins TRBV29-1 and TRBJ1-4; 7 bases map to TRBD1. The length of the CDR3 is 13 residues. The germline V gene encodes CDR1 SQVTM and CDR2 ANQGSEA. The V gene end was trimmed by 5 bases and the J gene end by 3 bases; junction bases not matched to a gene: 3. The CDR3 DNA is TGCAGCGTTCCCGGGACAGCTAATGAAAAACTGTTTTTT. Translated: CSVPGTANEKLFF.

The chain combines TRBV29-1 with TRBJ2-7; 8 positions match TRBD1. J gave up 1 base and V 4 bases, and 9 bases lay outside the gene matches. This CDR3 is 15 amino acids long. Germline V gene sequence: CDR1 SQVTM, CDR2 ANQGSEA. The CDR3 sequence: CSVGGPGTGSYEQYF. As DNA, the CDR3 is TGCAGCGTTGGTGGTCCCGGGACAGGATCCTACGAGCAGTACTTC.

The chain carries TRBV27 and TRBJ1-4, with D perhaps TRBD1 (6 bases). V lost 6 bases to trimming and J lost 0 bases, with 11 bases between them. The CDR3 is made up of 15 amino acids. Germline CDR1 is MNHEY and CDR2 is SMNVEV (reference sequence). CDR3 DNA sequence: TGTGCCAGCAGCCCGAGGGGGGCAACTAATGAAAAACTGTTTTTT. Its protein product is CASSPRGATNEKLFF. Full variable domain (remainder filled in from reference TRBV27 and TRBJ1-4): EAQVTQNPRYLITVTGKKLTVTCSQNMNHEYMSWYRQDPGLGLRQIYYSMNVEVTDKGDVPEGYKVSRKEKRNFPLILESPSPNQTSLYFCASSPRGATNEKLFFGSGTQLSVL.

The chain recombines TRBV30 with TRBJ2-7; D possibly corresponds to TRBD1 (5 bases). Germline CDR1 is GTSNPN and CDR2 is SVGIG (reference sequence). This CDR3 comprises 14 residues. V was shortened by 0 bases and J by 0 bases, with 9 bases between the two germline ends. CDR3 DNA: TGTGCCTGGAGTGTACAGGCCAACTCCTACGAGCAGTACTTC. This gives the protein CAWSVQANSYEQYF.

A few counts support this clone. The CDR3 loop is CASSFDRGQDEQFF. The DNA for the CDR3 is TGTGCCAGCAGCTTCGACAGGGGACAGGATGAGCAGTTCTTC. The chain couples TRBV11-2 to TRBJ2-1; TRBD1 aligns across 8 bases. The CDR3 extends over 14 amino acids. CDR1 SGHAT and CDR2 FQNNGV come from the germline V gene. V shed 3 bases and J 8 bases; nucleotides not matched to a gene: 6.

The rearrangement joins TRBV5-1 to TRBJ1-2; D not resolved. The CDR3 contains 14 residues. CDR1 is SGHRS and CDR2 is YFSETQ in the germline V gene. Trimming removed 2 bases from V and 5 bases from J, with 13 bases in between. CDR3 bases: TGCGCCAGCAGCTTAGGAGGGCTGGGGTATGGCTACACCTTC. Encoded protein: CASSLGGLGYGYTF.

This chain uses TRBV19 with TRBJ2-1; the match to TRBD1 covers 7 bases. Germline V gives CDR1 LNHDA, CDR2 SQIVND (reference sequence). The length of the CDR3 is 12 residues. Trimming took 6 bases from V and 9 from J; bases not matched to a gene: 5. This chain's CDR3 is CASSETGFEQFF. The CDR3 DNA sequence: TGTGCCAGTAGCGAGACAGGGTTTGAGCAGTTCTTC.

As DNA, the CDR3 is TGCGCCAGCAGCCAAGAGCCCCCTACGGGTACTGGAAACACCATATATTTT. This sequence encodes CASSQEPPTGTGNTIYF. The chain has TRBV4-3 and TRBJ1-3; D is undetermined. Germline CDR1 is LGHNA and CDR2 is YSLEER. Trimming pared 0 bases from V and 2 bases from J, leaving 14 bases between. The CDR3 covers 17 residues.

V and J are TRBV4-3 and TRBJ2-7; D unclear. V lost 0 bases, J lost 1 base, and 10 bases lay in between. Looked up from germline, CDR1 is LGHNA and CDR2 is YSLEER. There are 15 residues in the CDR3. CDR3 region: CASSQEIGHSYEQYF. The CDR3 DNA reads TGCGCCAGCAGCCAAGAGATTGGCCATTCCTACGAGCAGTACTTC.

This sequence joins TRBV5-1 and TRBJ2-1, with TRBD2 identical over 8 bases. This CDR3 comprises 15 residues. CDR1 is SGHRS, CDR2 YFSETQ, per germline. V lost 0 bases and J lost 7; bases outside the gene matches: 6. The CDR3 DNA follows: TGCGCCAGCAGCTTGGACGGGAGGGCCGGGAATGAGCAGTTCTTC. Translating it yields CASSLDGRAGNEQFF.

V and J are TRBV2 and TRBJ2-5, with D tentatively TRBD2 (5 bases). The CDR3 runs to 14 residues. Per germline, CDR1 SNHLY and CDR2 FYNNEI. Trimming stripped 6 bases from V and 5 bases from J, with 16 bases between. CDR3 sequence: CASSQARGGETQYF. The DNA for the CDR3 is TGTGCCAGCAGCCAAGCGAGAGGCGGGGAGACCCAGTACTTC.

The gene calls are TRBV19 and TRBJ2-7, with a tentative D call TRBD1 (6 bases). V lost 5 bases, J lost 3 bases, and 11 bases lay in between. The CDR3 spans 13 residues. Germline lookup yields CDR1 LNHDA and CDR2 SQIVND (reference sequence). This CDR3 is CASSGGRLYEQYF. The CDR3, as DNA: TGTGCCAGTAGTGGGGGCAGGCTCTACGAGCAGTACTTC. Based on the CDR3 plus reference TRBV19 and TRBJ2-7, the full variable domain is DGGITQSPKYLFRKEGQNVTLSCEQNLNHDAMYWYRQDPGQGLRLIYYSQIVNDFQKGDIAEGYSVSREKKESFPLTVTSAQKNPTAFYLCASSGGRLYEQYFGPGTRLTVT.

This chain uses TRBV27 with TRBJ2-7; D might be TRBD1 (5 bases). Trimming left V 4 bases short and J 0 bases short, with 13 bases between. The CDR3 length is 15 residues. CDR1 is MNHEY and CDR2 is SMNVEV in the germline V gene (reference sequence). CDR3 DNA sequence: TGTGCCAGCAGTTCAAGGGGAAGGAGCTCCTACGAGCAGTACTTC. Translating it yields CASSSRGRSSYEQYF.

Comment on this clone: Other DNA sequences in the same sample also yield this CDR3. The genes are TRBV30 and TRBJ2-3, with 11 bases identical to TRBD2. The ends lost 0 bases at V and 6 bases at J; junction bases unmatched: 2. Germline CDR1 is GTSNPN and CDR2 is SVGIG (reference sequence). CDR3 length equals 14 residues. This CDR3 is CAWSVLAGVDTQYF. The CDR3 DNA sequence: TGTGCCTGGAGTGTACTAGCGGGAGTTGATACGCAGTATTTT.

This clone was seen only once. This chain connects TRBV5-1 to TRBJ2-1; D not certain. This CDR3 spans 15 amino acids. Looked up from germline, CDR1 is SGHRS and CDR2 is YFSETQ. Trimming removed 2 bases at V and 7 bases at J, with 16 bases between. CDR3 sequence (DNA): TGCGCCAGCAGCTTACTTACAGCTCCCTTTAATGAGCAGTTCTTC. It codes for CASSLLTAPFNEQFF.

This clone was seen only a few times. CDR3 sequence: CSAGIDETQYF. DNA for the CDR3: TGCAGCGCGGGGATCGACGAGACCCAGTACTTC. The V and J genes are TRBV29-1 and TRBJ2-5; maybe TRBD2 (5 bases). There are 11 residues in the CDR3. CDR1 is SQVTM and CDR2 is ANQGSEA in the germline V gene. V was cut by 7 bases and J by 5 bases, with 11 bases left in between.

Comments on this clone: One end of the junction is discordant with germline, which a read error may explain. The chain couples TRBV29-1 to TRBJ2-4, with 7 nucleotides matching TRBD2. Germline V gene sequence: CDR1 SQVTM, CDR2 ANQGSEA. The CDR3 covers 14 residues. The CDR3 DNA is TGCAGCGCTGAAGAAGGGACTAAACGAAACATTCAGTACTTC. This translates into CSAEEGTKRNIQYF.